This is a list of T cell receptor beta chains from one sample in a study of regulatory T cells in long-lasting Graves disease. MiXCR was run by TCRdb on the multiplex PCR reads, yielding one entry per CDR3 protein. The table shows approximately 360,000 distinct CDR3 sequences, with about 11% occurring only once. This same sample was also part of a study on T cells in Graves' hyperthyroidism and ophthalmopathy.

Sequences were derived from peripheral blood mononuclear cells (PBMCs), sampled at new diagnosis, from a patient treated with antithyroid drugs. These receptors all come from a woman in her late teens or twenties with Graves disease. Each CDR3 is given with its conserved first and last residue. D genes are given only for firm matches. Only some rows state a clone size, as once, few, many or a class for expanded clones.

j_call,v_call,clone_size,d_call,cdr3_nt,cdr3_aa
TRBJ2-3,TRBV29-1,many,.,TGCAGCGTTGAACGGGGGCGGACAGATACGCAGTATTTT,CSVERGRTDTQYF
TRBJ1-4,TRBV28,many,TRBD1,TGTGCCAGCAGTCCAGGACAGGTATCCACTAATGAAAAACTGTTTTTT,CASSPGQVSTNEKLFF
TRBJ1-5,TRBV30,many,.,TGTGCCTGGGCGACCGGGACCCAAATTGGGGCCAGCAATCAGCCCCAGCATTTT,CAWATGTQIGASNQPQHF
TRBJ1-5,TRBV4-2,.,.,TGTGCCAGCAGCCAAGGAAGGCGGGGGGCTCGGCCCCAGCATTTT,CASSQGRRGARPQHF
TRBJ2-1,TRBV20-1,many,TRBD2,TGCAGTGCCCCGGGACTAGCGGCCAATGAGCAGTTCTTC,CSAPGLAANEQFF
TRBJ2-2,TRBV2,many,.,TGTGCCAGCAGCGGGTCCTCCGGGGAGCTGTTTTTT,CASSGSSGELFF
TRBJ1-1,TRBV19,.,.,TGTGCCAGTAGTTCCTCATCGGGACACTCAAACACTGAAGCTTTCTTT,CASSSSSGHSNTEAFF
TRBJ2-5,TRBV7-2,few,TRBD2,TGTGCCAGCAGCAAACTAGCGGGGGTGGAGACCCAGTACTTC,CASSKLAGVETQYF
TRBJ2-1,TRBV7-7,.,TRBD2,TGTGCTAGCAGCCAGACTCGGGTAGCGGGGGCAAACAATGAGCAGTTCTTC,CASSQTRVAGANNEQFF
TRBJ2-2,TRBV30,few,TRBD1,TGTGCCTGGATAATGGCGACAGGGATTTCTGCCGGGGAGCTGTTTTTT,CAWIMATGISAGELFF
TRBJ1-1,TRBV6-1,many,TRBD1,TGTGCCAGCAGTGAAAGACAGGGGCAAGCTTTCTTT,CASSERQGQAFF
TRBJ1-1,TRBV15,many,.,TGTGCCACCAGCAGAGTCGGGCCAGGGGCCGCCCGGAGAAACACTGAAGCTTTCTTT,CATSRVGPGAARRNTEAFF
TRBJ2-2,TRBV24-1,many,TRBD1,TGTGCCACCAGTGACCCGGACAGGACTCGAAACACCGGGGAGCTGTTTTTT,CATSDPDRTRNTGELFF
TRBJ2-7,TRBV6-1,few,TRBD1,TGTGCCAGTAACGACAGGGTACGATCCTACGAGCAGTACTTC,CASNDRVRSYEQYF
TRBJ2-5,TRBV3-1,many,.,TGTGCCAGCAGCCCCCCAGAAGAGACCCAGTACTTC,CASSPPEETQYF
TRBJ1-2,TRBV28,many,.,TGTGCCAGCAGTCAGGGGCGGGATGGCTACACCTTC,CASSQGRDGYTF
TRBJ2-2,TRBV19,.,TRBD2,TGTGCCAGTAGTGCTCGGACTAGCGGGATGACCGGGGAGCTGTTTTTT,CASSARTSGMTGELFF
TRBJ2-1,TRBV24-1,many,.,TGTGCCACCAGTGAGGGAAGCAATGAGCAGTTCTTC,CATSEGSNEQFF
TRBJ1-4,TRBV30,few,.,TGTGCCTGGAGTGTAGGCCGGCAACCCCTTTTC,CAWSVGRQPLF
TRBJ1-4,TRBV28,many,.,TGTGCCAGCAGTATTAGTCCTGGCGAAAAACTGTTTTTT,CASSISPGEKLFF
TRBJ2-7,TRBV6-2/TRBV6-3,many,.,TGTGCCAGCAGTTACAGGGCATTCACCTACGAGCAGTACTTC,CASSYRAFTYEQYF
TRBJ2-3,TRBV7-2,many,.,TGTGCCAGCAGCTTATTCTTGGGGGGGGGCCCAGATACGCAGTATTTT,CASSLFLGGGPDTQYF
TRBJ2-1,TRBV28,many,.,TGTGCCAGCACGAGGAGGGGCCAAACTTACAATGAGCAGTTCTTC,CASTRRGQTYNEQFF
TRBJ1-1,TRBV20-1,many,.,TGCAGTGCTAGCCTCGGGGCTTTCTTT,CSASLGAFF
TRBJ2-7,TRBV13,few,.,TGTGCCAGCAGCCCAACAGCCTACGAGCAGTACTTC,CASSPTAYEQYF
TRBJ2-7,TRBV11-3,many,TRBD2,TGTGCCAGCAGCCTAGCTAGACTAGCGGGAGGGCCTCGGGAGCAGTACTTC,CASSLARLAGGPREQYF
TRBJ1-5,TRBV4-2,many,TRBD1,TGTGCCAGCAGCCAACAAACAGGGGGCAATCAGCCCCAGCATTTT,CASSQQTGGNQPQHF
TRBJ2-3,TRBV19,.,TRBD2,TGTGCCAGTAGAGGACTAGCGGGGGACACTAGCACAGATACGCAGTATTTT,CASRGLAGDTSTDTQYF
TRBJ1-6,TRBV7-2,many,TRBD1,TGTGCCAGCAGCTATCAGACAGGGGTCACTAATTCACCCCTCCACTTT,CASSYQTGVTNSPLHF
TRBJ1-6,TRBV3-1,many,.,TGTGCCAGCAGCCAATCTCACTTTCTGGGTTCACCCCTCCACTTT,CASSQSHFLGSPLHF
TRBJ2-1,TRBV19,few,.,TGTGCCAGCCAGGGGAGAGGCAATGAGCAGTTCTTC,CASQGRGNEQFF
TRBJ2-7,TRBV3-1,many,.,TGTGCCAGCAGCCAGCCCGGGTCGCCGGGCGAGCAGTACTTC,CASSQPGSPGEQYF
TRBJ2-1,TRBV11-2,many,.,TGTGCCAGCCCCAAAATCGTGCTGATCTCCTACAATGAGCAGTTCTTC,CASPKIVLISYNEQFF
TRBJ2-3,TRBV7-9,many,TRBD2,TGTGCCAGCAGCTTGGGGACTAGCGGGATGGGCGATACGCAGTATTTT,CASSLGTSGMGDTQYF
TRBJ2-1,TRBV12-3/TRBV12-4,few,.,TGTGCCAGCAGTAAGCGGAATGAGCAGTTCTTC,CASSKRNEQFF
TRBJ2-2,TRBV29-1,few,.,TGCAGCGTTAGAGATCCCGAAACGAACACCGGGGAGCTGTTTTTT,CSVRDPETNTGELFF
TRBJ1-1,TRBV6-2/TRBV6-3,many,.,TGTGCCAGCAGTAGGACGAGTTTGACTTTCTTT,CASSRTSLTFF
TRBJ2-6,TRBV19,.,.,TGTGCCAGTAGTATGAGGGTCGGGTCTGGGGCCAACGTCCTGACTTTC,CASSMRVGSGANVLTF
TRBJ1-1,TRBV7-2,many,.,TGTGCCAGCAGCTTAAGTGCCAGGTCTCAAGCTTTCTTT,CASSLSARSQAFF
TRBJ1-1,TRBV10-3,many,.,TGTGCCATCAGTGAGTTATTGGATGAAGCTTTCTTT,CAISELLDEAFF
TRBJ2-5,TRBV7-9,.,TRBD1,TGTGCCAGCTGGGGACAGGGGTACCAAGAGACCCAGTACTTC,CASWGQGYQETQYF
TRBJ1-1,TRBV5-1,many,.,TGTGCCAGCAGCTTAAACTCGAACACTGAAGCTTTCTTT,CASSLNSNTEAFF
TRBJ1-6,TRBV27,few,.,TGTGCCAGCAGTATCTGGGGTTCACCCCTCCACTTT,CASSIWGSPLHF
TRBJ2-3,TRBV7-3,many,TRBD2,TGTGCCAGCAGCTCTCTAGGACTAGCGGGAGATACGCAGTATTTT,CASSSLGLAGDTQYF
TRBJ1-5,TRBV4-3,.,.,TGCGCCAGCAGCCAAGTCTTGACAGACGATCAGCCCCAGCATTTT,CASSQVLTDDQPQHF
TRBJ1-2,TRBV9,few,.,TGTGCCAGCAGCGTAGCCAGCCGAATCATCTATGGCTACACCTTC,CASSVASRIIYGYTF
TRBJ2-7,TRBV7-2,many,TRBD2,TGTGCCAGCAGCTTAGCGGTTGAAAGCGGGGTCTACGAGCAGTACTTC,CASSLAVESGVYEQYF
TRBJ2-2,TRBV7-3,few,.,TGTGCCAGCAGCCAAACGAGGGCAACCGGGGAGCTGTTTTTT,CASSQTRATGELFF